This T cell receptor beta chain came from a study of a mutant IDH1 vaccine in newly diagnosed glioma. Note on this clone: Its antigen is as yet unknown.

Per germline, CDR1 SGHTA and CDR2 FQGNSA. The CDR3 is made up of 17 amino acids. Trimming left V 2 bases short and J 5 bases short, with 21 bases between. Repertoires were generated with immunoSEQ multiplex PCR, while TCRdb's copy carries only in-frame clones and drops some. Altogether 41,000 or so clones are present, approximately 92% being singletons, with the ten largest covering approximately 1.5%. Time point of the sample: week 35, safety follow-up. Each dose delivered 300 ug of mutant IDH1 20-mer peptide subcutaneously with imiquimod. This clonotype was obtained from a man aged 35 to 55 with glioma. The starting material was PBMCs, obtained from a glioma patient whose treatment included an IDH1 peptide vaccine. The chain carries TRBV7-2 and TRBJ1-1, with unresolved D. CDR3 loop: CASSLKLAYHLSTEAFF. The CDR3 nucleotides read TGTGCCAGCAGCTTAAAGTTAGCGTACCACCTATCTACTGAAGCTTTCTTT.